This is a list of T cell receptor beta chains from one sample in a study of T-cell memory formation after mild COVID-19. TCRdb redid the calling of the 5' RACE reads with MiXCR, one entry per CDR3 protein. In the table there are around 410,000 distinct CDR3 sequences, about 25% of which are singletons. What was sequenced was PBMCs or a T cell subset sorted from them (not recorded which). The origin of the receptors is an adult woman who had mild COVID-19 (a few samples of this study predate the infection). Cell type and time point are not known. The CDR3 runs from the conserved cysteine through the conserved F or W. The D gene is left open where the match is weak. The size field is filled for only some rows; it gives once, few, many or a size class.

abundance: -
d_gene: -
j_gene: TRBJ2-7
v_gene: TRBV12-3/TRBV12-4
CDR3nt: TGTGCCAGCAGTTTCGGTGGGGGAATAACCTACGAGCAGTACTTC
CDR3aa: CASSFGGGITYEQYF

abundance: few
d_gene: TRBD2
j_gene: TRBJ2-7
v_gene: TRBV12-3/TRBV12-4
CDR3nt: TGTGCCAGCAGTCCCGGGGGTAGCGGGATCTACGAGCAGTACTTC
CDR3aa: CASSPGGSGIYEQYF

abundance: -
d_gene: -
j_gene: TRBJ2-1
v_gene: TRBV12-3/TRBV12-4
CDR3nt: TGTGCCAGCAGTCTCAGAAAAAACGAGCAGTTCTTC
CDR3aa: CASSLRKNEQFF

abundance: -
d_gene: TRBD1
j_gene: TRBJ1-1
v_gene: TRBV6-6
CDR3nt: TGTGCCAGCAGTCGGACAGGGTACACTGAAGCTTTCTTT
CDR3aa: CASSRTGYTEAFF

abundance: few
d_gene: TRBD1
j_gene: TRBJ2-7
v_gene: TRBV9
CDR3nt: TGTGCCAGCAGCGTAGCTAGGGGGCTGAGTGACGAGCAGTACTTC
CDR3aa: CASSVARGLSDEQYF

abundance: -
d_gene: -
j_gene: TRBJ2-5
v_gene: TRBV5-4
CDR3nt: TGTGCCAGCACCTTTACAGAAGAGACCCAGTACTTC
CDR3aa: CASTFTEETQYF

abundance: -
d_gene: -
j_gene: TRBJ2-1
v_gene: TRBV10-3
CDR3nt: TGTGCCATCAGTGAATACGGACGGAATGAGCAGTTCTTC
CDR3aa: CAISEYGRNEQFF

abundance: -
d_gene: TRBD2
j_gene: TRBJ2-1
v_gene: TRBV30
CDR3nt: TGTGCCTGGAGTGTATCAAGTAGCGGGGCTTTCTTC
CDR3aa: CAWSVSSSGAFF

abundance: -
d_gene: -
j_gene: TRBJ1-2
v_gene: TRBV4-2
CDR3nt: TGTGCCAGCAGCCAAGATGAGCCAACTAACTATGGCTACACCTTC
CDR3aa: CASSQDEPTNYGYTF

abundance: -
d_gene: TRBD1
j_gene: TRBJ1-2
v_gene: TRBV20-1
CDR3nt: TGCAGTGCTAGACTACCCCTTGGACAGGGGTCTGGCTATGGCTACACCTTC
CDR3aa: CSARLPLGQGSGYGYTF

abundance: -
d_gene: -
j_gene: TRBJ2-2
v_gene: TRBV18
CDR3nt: TGTGCCAGCTCAGCCCACCGTGGGGAGCTGTTTTTT
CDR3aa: CASSAHRGELFF

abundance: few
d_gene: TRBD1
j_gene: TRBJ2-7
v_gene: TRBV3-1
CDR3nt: TGTGCCAGCAGCCAAGGAAGGGGGCAGGGCCGAGAGCAGTACTTC
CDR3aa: CASSQGRGQGREQYF

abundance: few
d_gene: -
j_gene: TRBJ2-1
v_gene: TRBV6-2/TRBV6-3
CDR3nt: TGTGCCAGCAGTCGAGCGGGTCAAGCCTACAATGAGCAGTTCTTC
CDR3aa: CASSRAGQAYNEQFF

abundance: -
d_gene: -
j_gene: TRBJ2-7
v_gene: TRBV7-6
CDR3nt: TGTGCCAGCAGCTTAGCGGGAGCCGAGCAGTACTTC
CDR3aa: CASSLAGAEQYF

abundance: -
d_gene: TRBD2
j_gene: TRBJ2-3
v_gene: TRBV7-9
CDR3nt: TGTGCCAGCAGCTACCCGGGACTAGCGCTGTATTTT
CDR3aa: CASSYPGLALYF

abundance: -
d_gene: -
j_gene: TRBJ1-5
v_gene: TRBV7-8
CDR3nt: TGTGCCAGCAGCCAGGACCGCCAAAATCAGCCCCAGCATTTT
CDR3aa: CASSQDRQNQPQHF

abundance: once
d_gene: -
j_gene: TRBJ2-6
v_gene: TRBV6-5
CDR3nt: TGTGCCAGCAGTGGGGGGAGCTCTGGGGCCAACGTCCTGACTTTC
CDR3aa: CASSGGSSGANVLTF

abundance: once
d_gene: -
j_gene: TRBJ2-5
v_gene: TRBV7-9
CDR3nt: TGTGCCAGCAGCTTAGCCAGGGTTGAGACCCAGTACTTC
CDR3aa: CASSLARVETQYF

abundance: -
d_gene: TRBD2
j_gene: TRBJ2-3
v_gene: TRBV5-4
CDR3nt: TGTGCCAGCAGCTTGGACCGGGGACTAGCGGGAGGGCGCGATACGCAGTATTTT
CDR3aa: CASSLDRGLAGGRDTQYF

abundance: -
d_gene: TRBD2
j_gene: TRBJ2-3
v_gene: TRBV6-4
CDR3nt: TGTGCCAGCAGTGAAGCCCCACTAGCGGGTATCACAGATACGCAGTATTTT
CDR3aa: CASSEAPLAGITDTQYF

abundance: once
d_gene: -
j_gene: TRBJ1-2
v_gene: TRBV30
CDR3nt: TGTGCCTGGACCCTCCGGGGGCAGGGGGGCTACACCTTC
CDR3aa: CAWTLRGQGGYTF

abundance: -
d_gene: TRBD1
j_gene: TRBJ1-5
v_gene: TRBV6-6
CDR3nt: TGTGCCACGAAACAGGGGTCTAGCAATCAGCCCCAGCATTTT
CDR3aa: CATKQGSSNQPQHF

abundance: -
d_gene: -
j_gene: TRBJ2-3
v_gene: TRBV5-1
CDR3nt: TGCGCCAGCAGCTCCACCGCAGGGATAATGGGAACAGATACGCAGTATTTT
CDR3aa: CASSSTAGIMGTDTQYF

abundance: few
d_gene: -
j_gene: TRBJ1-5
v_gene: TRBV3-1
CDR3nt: TGTGCCAGCAGCCATGGGGGCGCGGGCAATCAGCCCCAGCATTTT
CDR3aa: CASSHGGAGNQPQHF

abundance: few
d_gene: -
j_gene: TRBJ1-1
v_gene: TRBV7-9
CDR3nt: TGTGCCAGCAGCTTAGTTGGCCTCGCTGAAGCTTTCTTT
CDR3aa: CASSLVGLAEAFF

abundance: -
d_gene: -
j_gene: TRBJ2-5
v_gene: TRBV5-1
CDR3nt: TGCGCCAGCCGATACGCACCGGGGGGCAGAGAGACCCAGTACTTC
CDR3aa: CASRYAPGGRETQYF

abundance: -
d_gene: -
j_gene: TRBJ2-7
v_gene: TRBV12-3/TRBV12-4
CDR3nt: TGTGCCAGCAGTTTAGCGCGAGGGGAGCAGTACTTC
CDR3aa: CASSLARGEQYF

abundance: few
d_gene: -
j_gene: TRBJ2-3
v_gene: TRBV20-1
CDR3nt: TGCAGTGCCTGGGACACCAGCACAGATACGCAGTATTTT
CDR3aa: CSAWDTSTDTQYF

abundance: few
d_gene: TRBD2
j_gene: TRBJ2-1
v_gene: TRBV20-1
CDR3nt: TGCAGTGCTACTAGCGGGGGGTATAACAATGAGCAGTTCTTC
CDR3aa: CSATSGGYNNEQFF

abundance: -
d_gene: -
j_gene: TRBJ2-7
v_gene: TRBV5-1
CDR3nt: TGCGCCAGCAGCTCTCCAGGGGTCGGCGAGCAGTACTTC
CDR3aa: CASSSPGVGEQYF

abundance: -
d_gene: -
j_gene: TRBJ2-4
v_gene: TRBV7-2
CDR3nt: TGTGCCAGCAGCTTAGGGGCTAGCGCGGCCCGGGACATTCAGTACTTC
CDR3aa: CASSLGASAARDIQYF

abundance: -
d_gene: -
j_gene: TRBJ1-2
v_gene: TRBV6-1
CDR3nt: TGTGCCAGCACCAAGGCGGGGTATGGCTACACCTTC
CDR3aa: CASTKAGYGYTF

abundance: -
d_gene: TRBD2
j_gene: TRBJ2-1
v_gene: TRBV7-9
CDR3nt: TGTGCCAGCAGACCTAGCGGGAGGTCCTACAATGAGCAGTTCTTC
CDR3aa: CASRPSGRSYNEQFF

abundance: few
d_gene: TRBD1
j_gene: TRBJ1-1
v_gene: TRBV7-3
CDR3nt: TGTGCCAGCAGCGGGGGACAGTCAGGGGCTGAAGCTTTCTTT
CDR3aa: CASSGGQSGAEAFF

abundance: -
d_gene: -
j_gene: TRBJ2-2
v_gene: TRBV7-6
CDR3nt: TGTGCCAGCAGCTTAGGGAGGGGGCCACTGAGCACCGGGGAGCTGTTTTTT
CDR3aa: CASSLGRGPLSTGELFF

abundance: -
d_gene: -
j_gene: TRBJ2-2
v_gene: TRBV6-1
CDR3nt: TGTGCCAGCAGTGAAGCACTAGCGAACACCGGGGAGCTGTTTTTT
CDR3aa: CASSEALANTGELFF

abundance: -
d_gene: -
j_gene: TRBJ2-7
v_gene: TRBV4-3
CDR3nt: TGCGCCAGCAGCCAAGGAAAGGCCGAGCCAGGGGAGCAGTACTTC
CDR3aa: CASSQGKAEPGEQYF

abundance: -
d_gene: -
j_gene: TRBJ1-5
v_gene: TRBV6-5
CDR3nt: TGTGCCAGCAGTCCTTTGTCGGCCCTGAGCAATCAGCCCCAGCATTTT
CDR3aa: CASSPLSALSNQPQHF

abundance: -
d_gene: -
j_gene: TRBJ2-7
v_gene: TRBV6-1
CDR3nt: TGTGCCAGCAGTGAAGATGTCGACAGGCACTACGAGCAGTACTTC
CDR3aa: CASSEDVDRHYEQYF

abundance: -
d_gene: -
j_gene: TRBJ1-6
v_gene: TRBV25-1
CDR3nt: TGTGCCAGCAGTGCTATTGAGGGTAAGAATTCACCCCTCCACTTT
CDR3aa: CASSAIEGKNSPLHF

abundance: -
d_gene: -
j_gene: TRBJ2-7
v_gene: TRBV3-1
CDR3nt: TGTGCCAGCAGCCGTTGGTCCCGGGACAACTCCTACGAGCAGTACTTC
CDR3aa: CASSRWSRDNSYEQYF

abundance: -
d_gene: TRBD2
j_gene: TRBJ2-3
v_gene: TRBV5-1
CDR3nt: TGCGCCAGCAGCGATGGACTAGCGGTGACAGATACGCAGTATTTT
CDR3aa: CASSDGLAVTDTQYF

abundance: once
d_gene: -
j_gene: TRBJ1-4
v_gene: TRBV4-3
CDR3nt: TGCGCCAGCAGCCAAGTAGCCCGGGTATCTAATGAAAAACTGTTTTTT
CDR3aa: CASSQVARVSNEKLFF

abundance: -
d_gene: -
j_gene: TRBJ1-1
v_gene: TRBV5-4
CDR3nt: TGTGCCAGCAGCTTGCCGGGCACTGAAGCTTTCTTT
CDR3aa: CASSLPGTEAFF

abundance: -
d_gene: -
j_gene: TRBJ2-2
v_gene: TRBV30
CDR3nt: TGTGCCTGGGACCGGGCCGCGGTGAACACCGGGGAGCTGTTTTTT
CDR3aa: CAWDRAAVNTGELFF

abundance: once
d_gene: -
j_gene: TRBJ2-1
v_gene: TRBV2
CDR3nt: TGTGCCAGCAGGGTGGGAGGGGACAGAAGTTACAATGAGCAGTTCTTC
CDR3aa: CASRVGGDRSYNEQFF

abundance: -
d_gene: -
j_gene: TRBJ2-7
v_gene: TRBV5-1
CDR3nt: TGCGCCAGCAGCTTGGGGGACTCGTCTTCCGAGCAGTACTTC
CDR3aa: CASSLGDSSSEQYF

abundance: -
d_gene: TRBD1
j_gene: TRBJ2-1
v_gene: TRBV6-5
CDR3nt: TGTGCCAGCGGGGACAGCTCCTCCTACAATGAGCAGTTCTTC
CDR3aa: CASGDSSSYNEQFF

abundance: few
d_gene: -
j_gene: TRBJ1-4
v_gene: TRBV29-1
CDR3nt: TGCAGCGTGGAGGACCAGAGAGGAGAAAAACTGTTTTTT
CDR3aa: CSVEDQRGEKLFF

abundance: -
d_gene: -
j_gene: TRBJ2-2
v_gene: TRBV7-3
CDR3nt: TGTGCCAGCAGCTCCTACTCGAACACCGGGGAGCTGTTTTTT
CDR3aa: CASSSYSNTGELFF

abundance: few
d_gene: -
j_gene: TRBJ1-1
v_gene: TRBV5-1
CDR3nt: TGCGCCAGCAGCTTGGGGACATGGTTAGGTTACACTGAAGCTTTCTTT
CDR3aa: CASSLGTWLGYTEAFF

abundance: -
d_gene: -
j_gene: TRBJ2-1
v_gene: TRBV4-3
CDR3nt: TGCGCCAGCAGCCAAGAGTTAAGCGGAGACTCCTACAATGAGCAGTTCTTC
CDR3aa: CASSQELSGDSYNEQFF

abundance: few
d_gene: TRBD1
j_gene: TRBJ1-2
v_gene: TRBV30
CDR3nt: TGTGCCTGGAGCCGGGGACAGGGGAGGAGTGGCTACACCTTC
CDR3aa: CAWSRGQGRSGYTF